This TCR beta chain was obtained from a study of Graves' ophthalmopathy and Graves' hyperthyroidism. Findings of the study overall: Discriminating ophthalmopathy from stable hyperthyroidism, a 13-signature model attained a sensitivity of about 88% and a specificity of approximately 81%.

V dropped 2 bases and J dropped 0 bases, with 14 bases sitting between them. CDR1 SGHDN and CDR2 FVKESK come from the germline V gene. CDR3 size: 17 residues. This clonotype was picked up a small number of times. Its target is not known. Aged 18 to 65, hyperthyroidism patients had new diagnoses of under 2 months' duration. Clinicians made diagnoses from clinical symptoms, serum thyroxine, TRAb, thyroid ultrasound and orbital computed tomography. TCR beta CDR3 amplification used RNA transcripts. First-round RT-PCR employed HTBI primers, with a second-round multiplex PCR after it. TCRdb re-analysed the multiplex PCR reads in MiXCR, keeping a single row per CDR3 protein. The table includes around 1.1 million distinct CDR3 sequences, about 38% detected once.

Specimen: peripheral blood or thyroid tissue (not recorded which). This sequence was found in an adult man with Graves' hyperthyroidism. The chain combines TRBV14 with TRBJ1-3; no clear D gene. For the CDR3, the DNA is TGTGCCAGCAGCCAATACACGGCTGCGAACTCTGGAAACACCATATATTTT. Translating it yields CASSQYTAANSGNTIYF.